The following is a TCR beta chain sequence with its context. Cohorts were based on clinical histories the participants reported. The data derive from a study of blood T cell repertoires in COVID-19. Study at large: In each case, the material was cDNA or gDNA derived from T cells, B-cell-depleted T cells, or PBMCs.

Trimming took off 4 bases at V and 0 bases at J, with 10 bases between the two ends. From germline, CDR1 is SGHTA and CDR2 FQGNSA. The CDR3 covers 16 residues. Here immunoSEQ multiplex PCR was the method, and the copy in TCRdb shows in-frame clones only, minus some. Of a few hundred thousand clones listed, approximately 90% were seen once; the top ten hold roughly 1.2%. Sequencing was done on a sample of PBMCs or T cells enriched from blood (not recorded which). The TCR comes from a woman aged 18 to 35 who had recovered from COVID-19. The chain couples TRBV7-2 to TRBJ1-6; D gene ambiguous. CDR3 bases: TGTGCCAGCAGCTATCGACAAAGCTCCTATAATTCACCCCTCCACTTT. Its translation is CASSYRQSSYNSPLHF.